This is a list of T cell receptor beta chains from one sample in a study of T cell clonotyping in hematopoietic cell transplantation. Only in-frame clones appear in the TCRdb table, and some are missing; sequencing was by immunoSEQ multiplex PCR. The table lists about 41,000 clones, about 85% of them singletons. The sequencing here drew on peripheral blood mononuclear cells, taken before stem cell transplant. The receptors here all came from a man aged 55 to 69 with acute myeloid leukemia. Some clones in this sample may be carry-over from other donors' samples. CDR3s include the opening cysteine and the closing phenylalanine or tryptophan. Each record gives: CDR3 DNA, CDR3 protein, clone size, J gene, D gene, V gene. A D gene is named only where the DNA matches it firmly. Clone size is not always given. Where it is, it says once, few, many or a class for expanded clones.

CDR3 DNA: TGTGCCTGGAGTTCAGGACAGGGGGCCACTGAAGCTTTCTTT
CDR3 protein: CAWSSGQGATEAFF
clone size: -
J gene: TRBJ1-1
D gene: TRBD1
V gene: TRBV30

CDR3 DNA: TGTGCTAGCAGCCCACTGAGCGGGCAGAACACCGGGGAGCTGTTTTTT
CDR3 protein: CASSPLSGQNTGELFF
clone size: -
J gene: TRBJ2-2
D gene: -
V gene: TRBV7-7

CDR3 DNA: TGTGCCTGGAGTCGGGGTGTGGGGGACTATGGCTACACCTTC
CDR3 protein: CAWSRGVGDYGYTF
clone size: once
J gene: TRBJ1-2
D gene: -
V gene: TRBV30

CDR3 DNA: TGTGCCAGCAGCCAAGATTGGCAGGTGGGGTCACCCCTCCACTTT
CDR3 protein: CASSQDWQVGSPLHF
clone size: few
J gene: TRBJ1-6
D gene: -
V gene: TRBV14

CDR3 DNA: TGTGCCAGCAGTATACAGGGGGCTCGGACTGAAGCTTTCTTT
CDR3 protein: CASSIQGARTEAFF
clone size: once
J gene: TRBJ1-1
D gene: TRBD1
V gene: TRBV27

CDR3 DNA: TGTGCCAGCACTCCCCTGGTACGGGGGTCCGGGGAGCTGTTTTTT
CDR3 protein: CASTPLVRGSGELFF
clone size: -
J gene: TRBJ2-2
D gene: -
V gene: TRBV2

CDR3 DNA: TGTGCCAGCAGTGAACCGGGACCTCTGAACACTGAAGCTTTCTTT
CDR3 protein: CASSEPGPLNTEAFF
clone size: -
J gene: TRBJ1-1
D gene: -
V gene: TRBV25-1

CDR3 DNA: TGTGCCAGTACCCTAGCCCGTGACAGACGCACTGAAGCTTTCTTT
CDR3 protein: CASTLARDRRTEAFF
clone size: -
J gene: TRBJ1-1
D gene: -
V gene: TRBV19

CDR3 DNA: TGTGCCAGTAGTATAGTAGGAGGGGGCGCTTCAGATACGCAGTATTTT
CDR3 protein: CASSIVGGGASDTQYF
clone size: -
J gene: TRBJ2-3
D gene: -
V gene: TRBV19

CDR3 DNA: TGTGCCAGCACCTTGGACAGGGCTGGGAACACTGAAGCTTTCTTT
CDR3 protein: CASTLDRAGNTEAFF
clone size: -
J gene: TRBJ1-1
D gene: TRBD1
V gene: TRBV6-4

CDR3 DNA: TGTGCCAGCAGGACGGACAGGAATCAGCCCCAGCATTTT
CDR3 protein: CASRTDRNQPQHF
clone size: once
J gene: TRBJ1-5
D gene: TRBD1
V gene: TRBV7-2

CDR3 DNA: TGTGCCAGCAGCGCCGGCCGCGCACAAAGTGGCTACACCTTC
CDR3 protein: CASSAGRAQSGYTF
clone size: few
J gene: TRBJ1-2
D gene: -
V gene: TRBV5-4

CDR3 DNA: TGTGCCAGCAGCTTAAGGCCGGCTACTAAAGACTACACCTTC
CDR3 protein: CASSLRPATKDYTF
clone size: -
J gene: TRBJ1-2
D gene: -
V gene: TRBV7-3

CDR3 DNA: TGTGCCAGCAGCCAAGATAGGTTTAGCGGGGGGGCCGGCACAGATACGCAGTATTTT
CDR3 protein: CASSQDRFSGGAGTDTQYF
clone size: -
J gene: TRBJ2-3
D gene: TRBD2
V gene: TRBV4-2

CDR3 DNA: TGCGCCAGCAGCCCCCAGCCGGGGCTTTTCGAGCAGTACTTC
CDR3 protein: CASSPQPGLFEQYF
clone size: -
J gene: TRBJ2-7
D gene: -
V gene: TRBV5-1

CDR3 DNA: TGTGCCAGCAGCTTAGACGCGGGACAGACCTACGAGCAGTACTTC
CDR3 protein: CASSLDAGQTYEQYF
clone size: -
J gene: TRBJ2-7
D gene: -
V gene: TRBV7-9

CDR3 DNA: TGTGCCAGCTCAGGGGACAGGGGCTACGAGCAGTACTTC
CDR3 protein: CASSGDRGYEQYF
clone size: -
J gene: TRBJ2-7
D gene: TRBD1
V gene: TRBV18

CDR3 DNA: TGTGCCAGCAGCAAAGTACGGGAAGATAATAGCAATCAGCCCCAGCATTTT
CDR3 protein: CASSKVREDNSNQPQHF
clone size: few
J gene: TRBJ1-5
D gene: -
V gene: TRBV21-1

CDR3 DNA: TGTGCCAGCAGCAGACAAGGCTATAATTCACCCCTCCACTTT
CDR3 protein: CASSRQGYNSPLHF
clone size: -
J gene: TRBJ1-6
D gene: -
V gene: TRBV5-4

CDR3 DNA: TGTGCCAGCAGTCAACTCGCTATGGGAACTAATGAAAAACTGTTTTTT
CDR3 protein: CASSQLAMGTNEKLFF
clone size: -
J gene: TRBJ1-4
D gene: -
V gene: TRBV28

CDR3 DNA: TGTGCCAGCAGCGTAGTTGGACCCTCACCCCTCCACTTT
CDR3 protein: CASSVVGPSPLHF
clone size: few
J gene: TRBJ1-6
D gene: -
V gene: TRBV9

CDR3 DNA: TGTGCCAGCAGTACCCAGACAGGCCCTACCTACGAGCAGTACTTC
CDR3 protein: CASSTQTGPTYEQYF
clone size: -
J gene: TRBJ2-7
D gene: -
V gene: TRBV27

CDR3 DNA: TGTGCCAGCAGCCTAAGGGCGGCGAATGAAGCTTTCTTT
CDR3 protein: CASSLRAANEAFF
clone size: -
J gene: TRBJ1-1
D gene: -
V gene: TRBV7-8

CDR3 DNA: TGTGCCAGCAGTTTCAGCCGGGGGCGGGACGAAAAACTGTTTTTT
CDR3 protein: CASSFSRGRDEKLFF
clone size: -
J gene: TRBJ1-4
D gene: -
V gene: TRBV28

CDR3 DNA: TGCGCCAGCAGGACAGGGGACAACTTTAATGAAAAACTGTTTTTT
CDR3 protein: CASRTGDNFNEKLFF
clone size: -
J gene: TRBJ1-4
D gene: TRBD1
V gene: TRBV5-1

CDR3 DNA: TGCGCCAGCAGCTTGTACCTAGCGGGGGCCCGGGAGACCCAGTACTTC
CDR3 protein: CASSLYLAGARETQYF
clone size: -
J gene: TRBJ2-5
D gene: TRBD2
V gene: TRBV5-1

CDR3 DNA: TGTGCCAGCAGTGTAGAAGGGGGCGGCAATCAGCCCCAGCATTTT
CDR3 protein: CASSVEGGGNQPQHF
clone size: -
J gene: TRBJ1-5
D gene: TRBD1
V gene: TRBV2

CDR3 DNA: TGTGCCAGTAGTACAGGGCCGTACCCTGGGAGTGAGCAGTTCTTC
CDR3 protein: CASSTGPYPGSEQFF
clone size: -
J gene: TRBJ2-1
D gene: -
V gene: TRBV19

CDR3 DNA: TGTGCCAGCAGTCCCCAGGGAGGGGGGGCGCGGGGGGTCTATGGCTACACCTTC
CDR3 protein: CASSPQGGGARGVYGYTF
clone size: -
J gene: TRBJ1-2
D gene: -
V gene: TRBV7-2

CDR3 DNA: TGTGCCAGCAGTTTTAACCGGGTCGGGGATGGCTACACCTTC
CDR3 protein: CASSFNRVGDGYTF
clone size: once
J gene: TRBJ1-2
D gene: -
V gene: TRBV27

CDR3 DNA: TGTGCCAGCAGCTTAGGGGAGGGACAGGGGAAGTACTTC
CDR3 protein: CASSLGEGQGKYF
clone size: few
J gene: TRBJ2-7
D gene: TRBD1
V gene: TRBV7-2

CDR3 DNA: TGTGCCAGCATCGGGTGGACTTCGTTCGAGCAGTTCTTC
CDR3 protein: CASIGWTSFEQFF
clone size: -
J gene: TRBJ2-1
D gene: -
V gene: TRBV7-2

CDR3 DNA: TGTGCCAGCAGTTGGACCCACGGGGGACCCTCCTACGAGCAGTACTTC
CDR3 protein: CASSWTHGGPSYEQYF
clone size: -
J gene: TRBJ2-7
D gene: -
V gene: TRBV28

CDR3 DNA: TGTGCCAGCAGTCCCAGAGGAGATACGCAGTATTTT
CDR3 protein: CASSPRGDTQYF
clone size: -
J gene: TRBJ2-3
D gene: -
V gene: TRBV28

CDR3 DNA: TGTGCCAGCAGCTTGGTAGCGGGGGTCCAAGAGACCCAGTACTTC
CDR3 protein: CASSLVAGVQETQYF
clone size: -
J gene: TRBJ2-5
D gene: TRBD2
V gene: TRBV5-4

CDR3 DNA: TGCGCCAGCAGCTGGAAAGCACTAGCGGGCCTGGGCACAGATACGCAGTATTTT
CDR3 protein: CASSWKALAGLGTDTQYF
clone size: -
J gene: TRBJ2-3
D gene: TRBD2
V gene: TRBV5-1

CDR3 DNA: TGTGCCAGCAGCCAAGAGCGAGGGTACCAAGAGACCCAGTACTTC
CDR3 protein: CASSQERGYQETQYF
clone size: few
J gene: TRBJ2-5
D gene: -
V gene: TRBV14

CDR3 DNA: TGCGCCAGCAGCTTGGTTCCGAGTGACTATGGCTACACCTTC
CDR3 protein: CASSLVPSDYGYTF
clone size: -
J gene: TRBJ1-2
D gene: -
V gene: TRBV5-1

CDR3 DNA: TGTGCCTGGAGAAAGCTAGGGGGGGGCTACACCTTC
CDR3 protein: CAWRKLGGGYTF
clone size: -
J gene: TRBJ1-2
D gene: -
V gene: TRBV30

CDR3 DNA: TGTGCCAGCATCTGGGGGGGGTCAGATACGCAGTATTTT
CDR3 protein: CASIWGGSDTQYF
clone size: -
J gene: TRBJ2-3
D gene: TRBD2
V gene: TRBV5-8

CDR3 DNA: TGTGCCAGTAGTGCCCTGGGGGGTAGCAATCAGCCCCAGCATTTT
CDR3 protein: CASSALGGSNQPQHF
clone size: -
J gene: TRBJ1-5
D gene: -
V gene: TRBV19

CDR3 DNA: TGTGCCAGCAGGGGAGGGGAGGTGAACACTGAAGCTTTCTTT
CDR3 protein: CASRGGEVNTEAFF
clone size: -
J gene: TRBJ1-1
D gene: -
V gene: TRBV6-1

CDR3 DNA: TGTGCCAGCAGCGGCGGGACAGGAGGGACTCAGCCCCAGCATTTT
CDR3 protein: CASSGGTGGTQPQHF
clone size: -
J gene: TRBJ1-5
D gene: TRBD1
V gene: TRBV5-8

CDR3 DNA: TGTGCCTGGAGTCGTACAGGGGCGAACACTGAAGCTTTCTTT
CDR3 protein: CAWSRTGANTEAFF
clone size: -
J gene: TRBJ1-1
D gene: TRBD1
V gene: TRBV30

CDR3 DNA: TGTGCCAGCAGCTTAGAGCCGGGACAGCTCTCTGGAAACACCATATATTTT
CDR3 protein: CASSLEPGQLSGNTIYF
clone size: -
J gene: TRBJ1-3
D gene: TRBD1
V gene: TRBV7-9

CDR3 DNA: TGTGCCAGCAGTGAAAGTATGGGGGCACTGAACACTGAAGCTTTCTTT
CDR3 protein: CASSESMGALNTEAFF
clone size: -
J gene: TRBJ1-1
D gene: -
V gene: TRBV2

CDR3 DNA: TGTGCCAGCAGCTTGGGGACAGGGGATCAGCCCCAGCATTTT
CDR3 protein: CASSLGTGDQPQHF
clone size: once
J gene: TRBJ1-5
D gene: TRBD1
V gene: TRBV11-3